The present T cell receptor (beta chain) was sequenced within a study of cytomegalovirus exposure and HLA in healthy donors. Points from the study as a whole: Indistinguishable V segments, including TRBV6-2 and TRBV6-3, were excluded. Cytomegalovirus status was reportedly diagnosed by the classifier with high sensitivity and specificity. Among TCR sequences, most were rare, though some public TCRs appeared in many donors.

This clone was seen more than once but under ten times. The antigen is unknown. J lost 5 bases, V lost 2 bases, and 4 bases had no gene match. The germline V gene encodes CDR1 KGHSH and CDR2 LQKENI. This CDR3 spans 14 amino acids. PCR primers comprised 60 Vbeta and 13 Jbeta primers. Produced via immunoSEQ multiplex PCR; TCRdb's table is partial and in-frame only. The data contain 45,000 to 60,000 clones, 65% to 80% of them singletons. Donors sampled were nominally healthy, though unrecorded immune exposures were likely. The origin of this receptor is a woman aged 50 to 60 in good health and CMV-seronegative. The rearrangement links TRBV18 to TRBJ2-7; 9 bases fit TRBD1. Sequences were obtained from PBMCs. CDR3 bases: TGTGCCAGCTCACCAAGGACAGGGGAGGACGAGCAGTACTTC. Translation: CASSPRTGEDEQYF.